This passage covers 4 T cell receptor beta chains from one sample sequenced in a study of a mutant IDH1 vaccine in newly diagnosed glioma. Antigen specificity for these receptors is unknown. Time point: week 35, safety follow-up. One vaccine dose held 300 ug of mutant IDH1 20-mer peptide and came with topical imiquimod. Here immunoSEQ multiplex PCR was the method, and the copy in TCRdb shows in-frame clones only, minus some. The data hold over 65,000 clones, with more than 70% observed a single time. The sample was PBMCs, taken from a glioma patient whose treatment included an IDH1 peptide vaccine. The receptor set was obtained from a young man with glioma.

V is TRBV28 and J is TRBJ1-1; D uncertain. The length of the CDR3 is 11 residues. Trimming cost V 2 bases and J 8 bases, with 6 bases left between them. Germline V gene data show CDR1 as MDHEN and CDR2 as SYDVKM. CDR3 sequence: CASSLGLEAFF. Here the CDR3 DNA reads TGTGCCAGCAGTTTAGGGTTAGAAGCTTTCTTT. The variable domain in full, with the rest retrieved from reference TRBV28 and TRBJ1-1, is DVKVTQSSRYLVKRTGEKVFLECVQDMDHENMFWYRQDPGLGLRLIYFSYDVKMKEKGDIPEGYSVSREKKERFSLILESASTNQTSMYLCASSLGLEAFFGQGTRLTVV.

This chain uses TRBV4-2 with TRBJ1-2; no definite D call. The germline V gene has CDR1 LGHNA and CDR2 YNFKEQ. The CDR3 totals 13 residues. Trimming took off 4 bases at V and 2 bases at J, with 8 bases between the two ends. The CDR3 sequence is CASSPKENYGYTF. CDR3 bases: TGTGCCAGCAGCCCGAAAGAAAACTATGGCTACACCTTC.

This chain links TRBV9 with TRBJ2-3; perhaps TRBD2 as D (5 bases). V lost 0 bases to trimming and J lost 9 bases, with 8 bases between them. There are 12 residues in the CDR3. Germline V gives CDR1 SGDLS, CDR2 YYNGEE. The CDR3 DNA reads TGTGCCAGCAGCGTAGACCGGGGAACGCAGTATTTT. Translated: CASSVDRGTQYF.

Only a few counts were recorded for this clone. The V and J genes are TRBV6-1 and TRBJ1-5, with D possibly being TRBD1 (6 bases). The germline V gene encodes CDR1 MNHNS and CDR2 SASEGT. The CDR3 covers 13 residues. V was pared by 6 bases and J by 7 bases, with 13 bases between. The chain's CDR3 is CASRGGQRQPQHF. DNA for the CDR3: TGTGCCAGCAGGGGCGGACAGCGCCAGCCCCAGCATTTT.